One and the same sample provided the 14 T cell receptor beta chains below, sequenced in a study of blood T cell repertoires in COVID-19. Sequencing used immunoSEQ multiplex PCR; TCRdb keeps in-frame clones, though not all of them. There are 95,000 to 100,000 clones in the sample; roughly 85% occur only once, and about 1.8% lies in the top ten. The specimen sequenced was peripheral blood. These receptors were collected from a woman aged 70 to 79 with active or convalescent COVID-19.

This clone was seen a single time. The V gene is TRBV9, the J gene TRBJ2-3; 13 bases map to TRBD2. Germline CDR1 and CDR2: SGDLS and YYNGEE. J was trimmed by 3 bases and V by 1 base; bases with no gene match: 2. This CDR3 has 16 residues. This CDR3 is CASSVLGLAGTDTQYF. DNA for the CDR3: TGTGCCAGCAGCGTACTGGGACTAGCGGGAACAGATACGCAGTATTTT.

This chain connects TRBV24-1 to TRBJ2-1, with TRBD1 matching over 8 bases. CDR1 KGHDR and CDR2 SFDVKD come from the germline V gene. This CDR3 comprises 16 residues. The V segment lost 3 bases and the J segment 5 bases; nucleotides outside the gene matches: 8. The CDR3 DNA reads TGTGCCACCAGTGATCCAACAGGGGGGTATCACAATGAGCAGTTCTTC. The encoded protein is CATSDPTGGYHNEQFF.

This rearrangement joins TRBV2 to TRBJ1-1; D is undetermined. V gave up 3 bases and J gave up 0 bases, with 8 bases separating them. CDR1 SNHLY and CDR2 FYNNEI come from the germline V gene. The length of the CDR3 is 14 residues. CDR3 in DNA: TGTGCCAGCAGTGAGTACAGTGTGAACACTGAAGCTTTCTTT. This sequence encodes CASSEYSVNTEAFF. The full variable domain, in which reference TRBV2 and TRBJ1-1 provide the parts outside the CDR3, is EPEVTQTPSHQVTQMGQEVILRCVPISNHLYFYWYRQILGQKVEFLVSFYNNEISEKSEIFDDQFSVERPDGSNFTLKIRSTKLEDSAMYFCASSEYSVNTEAFFGQGTRLTVV.

This clone has just a few counts. The chain employs TRBV10-2 and TRBJ1-2; D gene ambiguous. CDR1 is WSHSY, CDR2 SAAADI, per germline. The V end lost 6 bases, the J end lost 1 base, and 9 bases lay between the germline ends. The CDR3 has 13 residues. This CDR3 reads CASSAGINYGYTF. Written as DNA, the CDR3 is TGCGCCAGCAGCGCCGGGATTAACTATGGCTACACCTTC.

The J gene is TRBJ2-3, the V gene TRBV11-3; 7 nucleotides agree with TRBD1. This CDR3 has 16 amino acids. Unmatched junction bases numbered 6, after V lost 3 bases and J lost 0 bases. CDR1 and CDR2 (germline): SGHNT, YENEEA. The CDR3 DNA is TGTGCCAGCAGCTTGGGACAGCCTTCTAGCACAGATACGCAGTATTTT. It specifies CASSLGQPSSTDTQYF.

The V gene is TRBV28, the J gene TRBJ1-2; D possibly corresponds to TRBD1 (6 bases). CDR1 is MDHEN and CDR2 is SYDVKM in the germline V gene. CDR3 length: 13 amino acids. V lost 6 bases, J lost 3 bases, and 11 bases lay in between. The CDR3 DNA reads TGTGCCAGCAGAGAACAGGGTTACTATGGCTACACCTTC. This codes for CASREQGYYGYTF.

This sequence joins TRBV28 and TRBJ2-2; the match to TRBD1 covers 8 bases. Trimming cost V 9 bases and J 0 bases; bases outside gene matches: 3. The CDR3 is 14 amino acids. CDR1 is MDHEN and CDR2 is SYDVKM in the germline V gene. CDR3 protein: CASMDRANTGELFF. The CDR3, as DNA: TGTGCCAGTATGGACAGGGCGAACACCGGGGAGCTGTTTTTT.

V is TRBV9 and J is TRBJ2-2, with 8 positions matching TRBD2. The CDR3 runs 15 residues. Germline V gene data show CDR1 as SGDLS and CDR2 as YYNGEE. The junction had 4 bases not matched to a gene; V was cut back by 0 bases and J by 6 bases. The chain's CDR3 is CASSVVSGIAGELFF. The CDR3 DNA reads TGTGCCAGCAGCGTAGTTAGCGGGATCGCCGGGGAGCTGTTTTTT.

The V and J genes are TRBV25-1 and TRBJ1-1, with 9 nucleotides matching TRBD1. J was trimmed by 4 bases and V by 5 bases; bases with no gene match: 11. The CDR3 sequence is 16 residues long. Germline loops: CDR1 MGHDK, CDR2 SYGVNS. Written as DNA, the CDR3 is TGTGCCAGCAGTCGGTATCAAGGGACAGGGCCCACTGAAGCTTTCTTT. Translating it yields CASSRYQGTGPTEAFF.

This clone has a single count. V and J are TRBV7-2 and TRBJ2-1, with no clear D. This CDR3 region has 15 residues. Germline V lookup: CDR1 SGHTA, CDR2 FQGNSA. V lost 8 bases and J 0 bases, leaving 14 bases between the germline ends. CDR3 nucleotides: TGTGCCAGCGCCAACAGAATTAGCTCCTACAATGAGCAGTTCTTC. Translating gives CASANRISSYNEQFF.

This clone has more than one count but fewer than ten. This chain links TRBV11-3 with TRBJ1-3; D uncertain. The V end was cut by 1 base, the J end by 8 bases, with 6 bases between. The V gene's germline CDR1 is SGHNT and CDR2 YENEEA. The CDR3 extends over 12 amino acids. The CDR3: CASSLGEDTIYF. Here the CDR3 DNA reads TGTGCCAGCAGCTTAGGAGAGGACACCATATATTTT.

This chain uses TRBV27 with TRBJ2-3; TRBD1 is a possible D gene (6 bases). The V and J ends lost 0 bases and 0 bases respectively, with 13 bases between them. Germline V gene lookup returns CDR1 MNHEY and CDR2 SMNVEV (reference sequence). The length of the CDR3 is 17 residues. The CDR3 reads CASSLSLPGASTDTQYF. DNA of the CDR3: TGTGCCAGCAGTTTATCGCTGCCAGGGGCTAGCACAGATACGCAGTATTTT.

The chain employs TRBV19 and TRBJ2-1, with a tentative D call TRBD1 (5 bases). V was pared by 4 bases and J by 6 bases, with 13 bases between. The CDR3 sequence is 14 residues long. CDR1 and CDR2 from the germline V gene are LNHDA and SQIVND (reference sequence). The CDR3 sequence: CASSKRQWSNEQFF. Written as DNA, the CDR3 is TGTGCCAGTAGTAAGCGACAGTGGAGCAATGAGCAGTTCTTC.

The chain joins TRBV18 to TRBJ1-5, with 10 bases identical to TRBD1. With V trimmed by 3 bases and J by 5 bases, 1 base remained unmatched. This CDR3 contains 14 residues. Germline assignment: CDR1 KGHSH and CDR2 LQKENI. CDR3 DNA: TGTGCCAGCTCACCCGGGACAGGGGATCAGCCCCAGCATTTT. Translation gives CASSPGTGDQPQHF. The variable domain in full, completed from reference TRBV18 and TRBJ1-5, reads NAGVMQNPRHLVRRRGQEARLRCSPMKGHSHVYWYRQLPEEGLKFMVYLQKENIIDESGMPKERFSAEFPKEGPSILRIQQVVRGDSAAYFCASSPGTGDQPQHFGDGTRLSIL.